One and the same sample provided the 27 T cell receptor beta chains below, sequenced in a study of T cells expressing NK-cell markers. Using the 5' RACE reads, TCRdb records one entry per CDR3 protein without DNA. The table for this sample gives 500,000 to 600,000 distinct CDR3 sequences. The sample was blood T cells: a sorted CD56 or NKG2C T cell subset, CD4+ or CD8+ T cells, or bulk PBMC T cells (not recorded which). The source is a man aged 18 to 30 in good health.

The CDR3 spells CSVVGGGSGTIADTQYF. The chain uses TRBV29-1 and TRBJ2-3; TCRdb's D call, TRBD2, is unchecked because there is no DNA. This CDR3 spans 17 amino acids. CDR1 is SQVTM and CDR2 is ANQGSEA in the germline V gene.

The rearrangement uses TRBV28 and TRBJ1-4; TCRdb calls TRBD1, which cannot be checked without DNA. CDR3 length: 16 residues. The V gene's germline CDR1 is MDHEN and CDR2 SYDVKM. The CDR3 sequence is CASSTYRGTRNEKLFF.

The chain's CDR3 is CASRTEGFSLTTDTEAFF. The V call is TRBV21-1, the J call TRBJ1-1. TRBV21-1 is flagged as a pseudogene. The CDR3 runs 18 residues.

This chain links TRBV29-1 with TRBJ2-7; TCRdb picks TRBD2, but there is no DNA to check that call. The CDR3 loop spans 14 amino acids. The germline CDR1 and CDR2 sequences are SQVTM and ANQGSEA. The CDR3 loop is CSVAGLAGSYEQYF.

The V and J genes are TRBV5-1 and TRBJ2-7. The CDR3 length is 12 residues. Germline V CDR1 and CDR2: SGHRS, YFSETQ. The CDR3: CASSLAGSEQYF.

This chain links TRBV20-1 with TRBJ2-1; TCRdb gives TRBD2 as the D gene, but with no DNA this cannot be confirmed. The germline CDR1 and CDR2 sequences are DFQATT and SNEGSKA (reference sequence). The CDR3 has 14 residues. The CDR3 sequence: CSARRGGGNNEQFF.

The chain is built from TRBV12-3 or TRBV12-4 and TRBJ1-5; the TCRdb call, TRBD1, lacks DNA for checking. The length of the CDR3 is 12 residues. CDR3 loop: CASSSDSQPQHF.

This chain links TRBV4-2 with TRBJ2-7; the TCRdb call, TRBD1, lacks DNA for checking. The V gene's germline CDR1 is LGHNA and CDR2 YNFKEQ. This CDR3 spans 16 amino acids. This chain's CDR3 is CASSQDPQGYSYEQYF.

V usage is TRBV28 and J usage is TRBJ2-4; the TCRdb call, TRBD1, lacks DNA for checking. The CDR3 consists of 16 residues. Germline V gives CDR1 MDHEN, CDR2 SYDVKM. This chain's CDR3 is CASSRDSLLAKNIQYF.

The chain recombines TRBV2 with TRBJ2-7; TCRdb lists TRBD2, though no DNA is available to test this call. This CDR3 is built from 14 residues. CDR1 SNHLY and CDR2 FYNNEI come from the germline V gene. The CDR3 here is CASRRDGISYEQYF.

This rearrangement joins TRBV12-3 or TRBV12-4 to TRBJ1-4; absent DNA, TCRdb's TRBD1 call cannot be checked. The CDR3 contains 17 residues. This CDR3 is CASSNRGRGATNEKLFF.

The chain combines TRBV10-3 with TRBJ2-7; TCRdb lists TRBD1, though no DNA is available to test this call. Germline V gives CDR1 ENHRY, CDR2 SYGVKD. The CDR3 consists of 16 residues. The CDR3 sequence: CAISATGHGGSYEQYF.

The V and J genes are TRBV20-1 and TRBJ2-1; TCRdb indicates TRBD2, and absent DNA this call remains unverified. Germline lookup yields CDR1 DFQATT and CDR2 SNEGSKA (reference sequence). The CDR3 runs to 15 residues. The chain's CDR3 is CSARGGIAAYNEQFF.

The V gene is TRBV25-1, the J gene TRBJ2-7; TCRdb picks TRBD2, but there is no DNA to check that call. This CDR3 has 16 amino acids. The germline CDR1 and CDR2 sequences are MGHDK and SYGVNS. The chain's CDR3 is CASSERSGRLLYEQYF.

The rearrangement uses TRBV30 and TRBJ2-3; TCRdb returns TRBD1, unconfirmable since there is no DNA. CDR1 is GTSNPN, CDR2 SVGIG, per germline (reference sequence). This CDR3 contains 12 residues. The chain's CDR3 is CARREATDTQYF.

This chain links TRBV12-3 or TRBV12-4 with TRBJ1-5; the D gene TCRdb calls, TRBD1, cannot be checked with no DNA. The CDR3 covers 13 residues. The CDR3 spells CASSSTGGQPQHF.

The chain couples TRBV5-8 to TRBJ2-1; TCRdb's D call of TRBD1 is untestable without DNA. The CDR3 contains 16 residues. Looked up from germline, CDR1 is SGHTS and CDR2 is YDEGEE. The CDR3 here is CASTLGGTLFHNEQFF.

The J gene is TRBJ2-2, the V gene TRBV12-3 or TRBV12-4. The CDR3 consists of 15 residues. The CDR3 region is CASSLLGMRPGELFF.

The J gene is TRBJ2-1, the V gene TRBV20-1; TCRdb proposes TRBD2, but this gene call is untestable without DNA. CDR3 length: 14 residues. The germline V gene encodes CDR1 DFQATT and CDR2 SNEGSKA (reference sequence). The CDR3: CSAKVGVRSNEQFF.

The V and J genes are TRBV12-3 or TRBV12-4 and TRBJ2-3; TCRdb names TRBD2, which stays unverified in the absence of DNA. CDR3 length equals 16 residues. CDR3 region: CASRPLAGGPPDTQYF.

The J gene is TRBJ1-6, the V gene TRBV12-3 or TRBV12-4; TCRdb reports TRBD1, a call that lacks DNA to check it against. This CDR3 comprises 14 residues. The chain's CDR3 is CASSPARGNSPLHF.

J is TRBJ2-5 and V is TRBV5-5; without DNA, the TCRdb call of TRBD1 cannot be checked. This CDR3 contains 11 residues. Germline CDR1 SGHKS, CDR2 YYEKEE (reference sequence). The CDR3 loop is CASEGVETQYF.

The genes are TRBV12-3 or TRBV12-4 and TRBJ1-4. The CDR3 totals 14 residues. The CDR3 sequence is CASSFLTTNEKLFF.

The V and J genes are TRBV6-2 or TRBV6-3 and TRBJ2-1. Germline assignment: CDR1 MNHEY and CDR2 SVGEGT. The CDR3 sequence is 13 residues long. CDR3 loop: CASSSPTPNEQFF.

V and J are TRBV3-1 and TRBJ2-7; the TCRdb D gene call, TRBD1, has no DNA to confirm it. The CDR3 runs to 17 residues. Germline CDR1 is LGHDT and CDR2 is YNNKEL (reference sequence). CDR3 protein: CASSQELGGTTEYEQYF.

The chain employs TRBV6-5 and TRBJ2-5; no DNA is available, so the TRBD2 call from TCRdb remains unchecked. CDR3 length equals 17 residues. Germline V CDR1 and CDR2: MNHEY, SVGAGI. CDR3 residues: CASSYSGLAGVPETQYF.

The genes are TRBV4-2 and TRBJ2-6; lacking DNA, the TRBD1 call made by TCRdb goes unchecked. The CDR3 sequence is 17 residues long. The germline V gene encodes CDR1 LGHNA and CDR2 YNFKEQ. This CDR3 is CASSEVGGGPGANVLTF.